The 14 T cell receptor beta chains in this list originate from one sample, sequenced in a study of cytomegalovirus exposure and HLA in healthy donors. The primer mix had 60 Vbeta and 13 Jbeta primers. TCRdb's copy holds only in-frame clones and misses some; the assay was immunoSEQ multiplex PCR. The table has about 210,000 clones, 75% to 80% seen once. The specimen sequenced was PBMCs. The receptors were gathered from a woman in her twenties or thirties in good health and CMV-seropositive.

This clone is a singleton in its sample. The gene calls are TRBV7-6 and TRBJ2-5, with TRBD2 identical over 9 bases. Losses at the gene ends were 4 bases for V and 3 bases for J; bases not matched to a gene: 15. Germline CDR1 and CDR2: SGHVS and FNYEAQ. The CDR3 loop spans 18 amino acids. The DNA of the CDR3 is TGTGCCAGCAGCTCTCCAAAGGTGGCGGGAGGGACTAAAGAGACCCAGTACTTC. It encodes CASSSPKVAGGTKETQYF.

The rearrangement links TRBV30 to TRBJ2-3, with D perhaps matching TRBD1 (6 bases). CDR3 length equals 15 residues. The germline V gene has CDR1 GTSNPN and CDR2 SVGIG (reference sequence). V shed 5 bases and J shed 2 bases, with 17 bases lying between them. CDR3 protein: CAWGGGGGYTDTQYF. CDR3 bases: TGTGCCTGGGGGGGCGGTGGGGGTTACACAGATACGCAGTATTTT.

This clone was counted only a few times. This chain uses TRBV15 with TRBJ1-2; D remains unclear. Trimming cost V 3 bases and J 2 bases, with 7 bases left between them. Looked up from germline, CDR1 is LNHNV and CDR2 is YYDKDF (reference sequence). The CDR3 has 13 residues. CDR3 nucleotide sequence: TGTGCCACCAGCAGGGAACAGAACTATGGCTACACCTTC. Its protein is CATSREQNYGYTF.

This clone was detected only once. The V and J genes are TRBV5-6 and TRBJ2-1, with TRBD1 matching over 8 bases. Per germline, CDR1 SGHDT and CDR2 YYEEEE. With 4 bases clipped from V and 3 bases from J, the junction kept 12 bases outside the gene matches. The CDR3 covers 17 residues. CDR3 protein: CASSLRRTGRYYNEQFF. The DNA of the CDR3 is TGTGCCAGCAGCCTGCGGAGGACAGGGAGATACTACAATGAGCAGTTCTTC.

This chain links TRBV4-3 with TRBJ2-2; possible D gene TRBD2, 7 bases. The CDR3 totals 18 residues. The germline CDR1 and CDR2 sequences are LGHNA and YSLEER. V shed 5 bases and J shed 6 bases, with 25 bases lying between them. CDR3 loop: CASSAPPAGAGVAGELFF. CDR3 nucleotide sequence: TGCGCCAGCAGCGCCCCGCCGGCGGGGGCGGGAGTCGCCGGGGAGCTGTTTTTT.

The chain joins TRBV7-6 to TRBJ2-1; D remains unclear. CDR1 is SGHVS, CDR2 FNYEAQ, per germline. CDR3 length equals 11 residues. V was clipped by 0 bases and J by 9 bases, with 3 bases between them. The CDR3 DNA is TGTGCCAGCAGCTTAGCGAGTGAGCAGTTCTTC. It yields the protein CASSLASEQFF.

This clone came up a few times. The rearrangement joins TRBV29-1 to TRBJ2-3; 8 bases fit TRBD2. In germline, CDR1 is SQVTM, CDR2 ANQGSEA. The CDR3 contains 14 residues. The junction had 4 bases not matched to a gene; V was cut back by 5 bases and J by 0 bases. This CDR3 reads CSVPPSGSTDTQYF. The CDR3 DNA is TGCAGCGTTCCCCCTAGCGGGAGCACAGATACGCAGTATTTT.

The chain is built from TRBV7-3 and TRBJ2-2; 12 bases are shared with TRBD2. In germline, CDR1 is SGHTA, CDR2 FQGTGA. The CDR3 sequence is 15 residues long. V trimming: 5 bases; J trimming: 6 bases; junction bases outside the gene matches: 4. In nucleotides, the CDR3 is TGTGCCAGCAGCCCCCTAGCGGGAGGGTCCGGGGAGCTGTTTTTT. It translates to CASSPLAGGSGELFF.

V is TRBV10-1 and J is TRBJ2-2; perhaps TRBD1 as D (6 bases). Germline-derived CDR1 and CDR2 are WNHNN and SYGVQD (reference sequence). This CDR3 spans 14 amino acids. Trimming left V 5 bases short and J 5 bases short, with 12 bases between. The CDR3 is CASSRTDPTGELFF. The CDR3 DNA follows: TGCGCCAGCAGTAGGACAGATCCAACCGGGGAGCTGTTTTTT.

The chain carries TRBV6-1 and TRBJ2-5; D unresolved. The DNA matches TRBJ2-7 better at its end, which makes the J call doubtful. Germline V lookup: CDR1 MNHNS, CDR2 SASEGT. The CDR3 runs 13 residues. For the CDR3, the DNA is TGTGCCAGTGGTAGTCCAGACTCCTACGAGCAGTACTTC. It yields the protein CASGSPDSYEQYF.

The chain is built from TRBV6-6 and TRBJ1-1, with no clear D. The CDR3 spans 13 residues. The V end was cut by 7 bases, the J end by 0 bases, with 9 bases between. Germline-derived CDR1 and CDR2 are MNHNY and SVGAGI (reference sequence). DNA of the CDR3: TGTGCCAGCACCTATAACCTGAACACTGAAGCTTTCTTT. Encoded protein: CASTYNLNTEAFF.

The V and J genes are TRBV7-8 and TRBJ2-7; 9 nucleotides line up with TRBD2. Germline CDR1 SGHVS, CDR2 FQNEAQ. The CDR3 has 16 residues. After removal of 1 base from V and 6 bases from J, the junction contained 10 bases not matched to a gene. The CDR3 region has the DNA TGTGCCAGCAGCTTAGTGGCAGGGCGGGGGGGATTCGAGCAGTACTTC. Translation: CASSLVAGRGGFEQYF.

This chain connects TRBV19 to TRBJ2-3, with D maybe TRBD2 (6 bases). CDR1 is LNHDA, CDR2 SQIVND, per germline (reference sequence). The CDR3 covers 13 residues. The V end was cut by 6 bases, the J end by 2 bases, with 9 bases between. The CDR3 loop is CASRGLYTDTQYF. The CDR3 DNA reads TGTGCCAGTAGGGGACTTTACACAGATACGCAGTATTTT.

The chain combines TRBV7-2 with TRBJ1-3, with unresolved D. The CDR3 totals 14 residues. V was cut by 6 bases and J by 0 bases, with 9 bases left in between. Germline V CDR1 and CDR2: SGHTA, FQGNSA. The CDR3 region has the DNA TGTGCCAGCAGTCGACTATTCTCTGGAAACACCATATATTTT. It is translated as CASSRLFSGNTIYF. The whole variable domain, filled in from reference TRBV7-2 and TRBJ1-3, reads GAGVSQSPSNKVTEKGKDVELRCDPISGHTALYWYRQSLGQGLEFLIYFQGNSAPDKSGLPSDRFSAERTGGSVSTLTIQRTQQEDSAVYLCASSRLFSGNTIYFGEGSWLTVV.